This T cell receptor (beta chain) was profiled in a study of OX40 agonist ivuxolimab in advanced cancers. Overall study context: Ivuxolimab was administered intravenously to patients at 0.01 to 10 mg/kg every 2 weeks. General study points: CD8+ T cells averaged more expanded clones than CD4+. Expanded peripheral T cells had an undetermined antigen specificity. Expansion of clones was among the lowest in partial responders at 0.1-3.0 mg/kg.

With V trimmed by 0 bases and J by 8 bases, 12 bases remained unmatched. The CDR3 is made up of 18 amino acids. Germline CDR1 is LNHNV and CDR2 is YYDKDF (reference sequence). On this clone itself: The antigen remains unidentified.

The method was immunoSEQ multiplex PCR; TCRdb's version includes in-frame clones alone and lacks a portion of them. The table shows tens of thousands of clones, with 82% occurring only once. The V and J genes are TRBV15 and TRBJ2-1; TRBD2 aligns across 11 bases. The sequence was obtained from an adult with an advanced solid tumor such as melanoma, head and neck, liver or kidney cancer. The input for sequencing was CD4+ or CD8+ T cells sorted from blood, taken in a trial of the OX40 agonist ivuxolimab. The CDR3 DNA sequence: TGTGCCACCAGCAGAGATAATGAGGCTAGCGGGGGGAGATATGAGCAGTTCTTC. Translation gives CATSRDNEASGGRYEQFF.